The sequence of this TCR beta chain was determined in a study of cytotoxic CD8 clonotypes in ibrutinib-treated CLL. Overall study context: Responses comprised around 24 partial and 2 complete; at median roughly 70 months, about 14 remained remitted and about twelve progressed.

TCRdb's copy holds only in-frame clones and misses some; the assay was immunoSEQ multiplex PCR. The repertoire includes some 130,000 clones, approximately 83% of them detected once, and 2% to 2.5% sits in the top ten. Germline CDR1 reads MGHDK; CDR2 reads SYGVNS. The germline V and J ends were trimmed by 2 bases and 5 bases, with 15 bases remaining between them. This CDR3 contains 15 residues. The sequencing used PBMCs, collected after 24 months of ibrutinib treatment. This TCR derives from a human donor with chronic lymphocytic leukemia. The chain uses TRBV25-1 and TRBJ1-1; D not resolved. The CDR3 protein is CASSELERGGTEAFF. The CDR3 DNA follows: TGTGCCAGCAGTGAACTCGAGCGGGGTGGTACTGAAGCTTTCTTT.